What follows is one TCR beta chain and its context. The antigen is unknown. These data come from a study of shared clonotypes between healthy human individuals. This CDR3 comprises 14 residues. CDR1 is MNHEY, CDR2 SVGAGI, per germline. V shed 0 bases and J shed 8 bases, with 13 bases lying between them. Over several immunoSEQ plates, each subset's genomic DNA was distributed in even portions. Method: immunoSEQ multiplex PCR; TCRdb's copy keeps in-frame clones and lacks some. The sample lists some 1 million clones, roughly 70% occurring once. The study, taken as a whole, reports: Sample collection involved blood only; tissue repertoires are likely different.

Sequencing was performed on memory CD4+ T cells sorted from blood. Subset in this sample: CD45RA-negative fraction. This chain links TRBV6-5 with TRBJ1-2; D remains ambiguous. The sequence derives from a man younger than 30 in good health. CDR3 residues: CASSYSEGLIGYTF. For the CDR3, the DNA is TGTGCCAGCAGTTACTCCGAAGGGTTGATCGGCTACACCTTC.